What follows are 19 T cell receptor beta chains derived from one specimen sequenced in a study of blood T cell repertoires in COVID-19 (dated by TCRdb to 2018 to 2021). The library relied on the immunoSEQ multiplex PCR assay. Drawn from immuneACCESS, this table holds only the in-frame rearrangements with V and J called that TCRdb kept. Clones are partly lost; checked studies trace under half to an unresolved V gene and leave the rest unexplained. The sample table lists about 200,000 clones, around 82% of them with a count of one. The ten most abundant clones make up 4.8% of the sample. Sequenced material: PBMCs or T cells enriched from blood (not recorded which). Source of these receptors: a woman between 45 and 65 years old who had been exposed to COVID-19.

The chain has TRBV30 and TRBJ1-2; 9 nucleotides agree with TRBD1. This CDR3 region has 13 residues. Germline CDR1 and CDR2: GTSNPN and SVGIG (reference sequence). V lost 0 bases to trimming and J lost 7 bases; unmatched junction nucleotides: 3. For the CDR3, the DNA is TGTGCCTGGAGTGTTACAGGGGGCGGTGGCTACACCTTC. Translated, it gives CAWSVTGGGGYTF.

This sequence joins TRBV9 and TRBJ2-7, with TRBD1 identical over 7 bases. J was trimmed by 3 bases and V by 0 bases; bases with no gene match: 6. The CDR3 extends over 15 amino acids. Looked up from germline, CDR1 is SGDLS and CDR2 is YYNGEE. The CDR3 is CASSVAGTADYEQYF. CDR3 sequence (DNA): TGTGCCAGCAGCGTAGCCGGGACAGCGGACTACGAGCAGTACTTC.

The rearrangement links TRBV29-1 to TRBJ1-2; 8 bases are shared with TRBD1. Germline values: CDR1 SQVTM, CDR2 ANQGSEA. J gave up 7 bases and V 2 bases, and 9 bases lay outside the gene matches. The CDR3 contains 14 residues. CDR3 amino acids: CSVERVEQGVGYTF. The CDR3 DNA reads TGCAGCGTTGAAAGGGTCGAACAGGGGGTTGGCTACACCTTC.

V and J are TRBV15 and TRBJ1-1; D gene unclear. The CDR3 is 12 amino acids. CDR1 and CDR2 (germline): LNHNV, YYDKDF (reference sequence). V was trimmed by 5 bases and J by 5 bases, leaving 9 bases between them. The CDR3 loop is CATSPDTTEAFF. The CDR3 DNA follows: TGTGCCACCAGCCCTGACACTACTGAAGCTTTCTTT.

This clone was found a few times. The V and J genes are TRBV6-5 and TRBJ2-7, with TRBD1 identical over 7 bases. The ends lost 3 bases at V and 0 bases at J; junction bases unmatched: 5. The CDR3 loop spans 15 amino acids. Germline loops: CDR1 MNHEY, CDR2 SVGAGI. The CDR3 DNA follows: TGTGCCAGCAGTTATAAACAGGGGCCCTCCTACGAGCAGTACTTC. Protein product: CASSYKQGPSYEQYF.

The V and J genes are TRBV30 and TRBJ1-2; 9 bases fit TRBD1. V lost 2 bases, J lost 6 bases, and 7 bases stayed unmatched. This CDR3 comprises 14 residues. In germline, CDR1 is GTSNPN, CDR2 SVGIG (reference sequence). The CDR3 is CAWSPYRTGDGYTF. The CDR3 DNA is TGTGCCTGGAGTCCTTATCGGACAGGGGATGGCTACACCTTC.

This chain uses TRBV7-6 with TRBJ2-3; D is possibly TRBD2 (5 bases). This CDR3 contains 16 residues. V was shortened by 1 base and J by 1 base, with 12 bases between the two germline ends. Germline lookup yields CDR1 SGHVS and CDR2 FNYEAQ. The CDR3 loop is CASSLVNGGGTDTQYF. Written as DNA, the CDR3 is TGTGCCAGCAGCTTAGTAAACGGAGGAGGCACAGATACGCAGTATTTT.

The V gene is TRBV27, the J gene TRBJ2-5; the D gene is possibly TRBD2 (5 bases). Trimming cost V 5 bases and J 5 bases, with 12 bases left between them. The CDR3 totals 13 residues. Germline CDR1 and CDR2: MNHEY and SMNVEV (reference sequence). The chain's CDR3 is CASSPPGWETQYF. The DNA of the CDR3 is TGTGCCAGCAGTCCCCCGGGGTGGGAGACCCAGTACTTC.

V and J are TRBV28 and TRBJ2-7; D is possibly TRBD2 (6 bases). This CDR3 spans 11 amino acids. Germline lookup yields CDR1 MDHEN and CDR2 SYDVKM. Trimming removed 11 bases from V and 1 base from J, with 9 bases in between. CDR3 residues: CAAGLSYEQYF. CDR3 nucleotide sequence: TGTGCCGCGGGGCTTTCCTACGAGCAGTACTTC.

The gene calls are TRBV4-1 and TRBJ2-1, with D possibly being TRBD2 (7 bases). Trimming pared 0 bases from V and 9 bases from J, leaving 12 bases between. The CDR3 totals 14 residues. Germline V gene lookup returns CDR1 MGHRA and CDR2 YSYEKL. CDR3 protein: CASSQDEGGSEQFF. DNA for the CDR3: TGCGCCAGCAGCCAAGACGAGGGGGGGAGTGAGCAGTTCTTC.

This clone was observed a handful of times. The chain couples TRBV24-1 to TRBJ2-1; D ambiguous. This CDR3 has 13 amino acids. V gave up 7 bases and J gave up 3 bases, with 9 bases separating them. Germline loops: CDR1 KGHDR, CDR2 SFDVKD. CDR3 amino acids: CATRDSIYNEQFF. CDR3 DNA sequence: TGTGCCACCAGAGACTCGATCTACAATGAGCAGTTCTTC.

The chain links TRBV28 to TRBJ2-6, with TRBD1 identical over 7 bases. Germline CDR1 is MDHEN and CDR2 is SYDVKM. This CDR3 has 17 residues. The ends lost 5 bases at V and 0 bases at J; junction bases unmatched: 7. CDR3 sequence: CASSPPGQFSGANVLTF. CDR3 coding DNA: TGTGCCAGCAGTCCACCGGGACAGTTCTCTGGGGCCAACGTCCTGACTTTC.

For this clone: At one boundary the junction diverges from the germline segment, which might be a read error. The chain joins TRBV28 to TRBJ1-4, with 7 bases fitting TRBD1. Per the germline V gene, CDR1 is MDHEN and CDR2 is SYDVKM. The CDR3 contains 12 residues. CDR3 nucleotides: TGTGCCAGCAGCCCGGTTCCGGGACAGATTTCCTTT. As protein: CASSPVPGQISF.

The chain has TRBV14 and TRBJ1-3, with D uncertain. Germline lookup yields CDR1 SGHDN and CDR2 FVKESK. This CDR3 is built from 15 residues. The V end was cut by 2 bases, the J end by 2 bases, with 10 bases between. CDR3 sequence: CASSQIAPTGNTIYF. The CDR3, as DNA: TGTGCCAGCAGCCAAATCGCGCCCACTGGAAACACCATATATTTT. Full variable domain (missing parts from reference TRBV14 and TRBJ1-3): EAGVTQFPSHSVIEKGQTVTLRCDPISGHDNLYWYRRVMGKEIKFLLHFVKESKQDESGMPNNRFLAERTGGTYSTLKVQPAELEDSGVYFCASSQIAPTGNTIYFGEGSWLTVV.

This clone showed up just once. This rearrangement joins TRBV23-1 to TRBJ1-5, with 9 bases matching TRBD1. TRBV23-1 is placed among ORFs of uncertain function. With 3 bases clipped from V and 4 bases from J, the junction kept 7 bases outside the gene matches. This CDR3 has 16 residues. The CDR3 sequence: CASSHKGTGPNQPQHF. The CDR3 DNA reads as TGCGCCAGCAGTCACAAAGGGACAGGGCCAAATCAGCCCCAGCATTTT.

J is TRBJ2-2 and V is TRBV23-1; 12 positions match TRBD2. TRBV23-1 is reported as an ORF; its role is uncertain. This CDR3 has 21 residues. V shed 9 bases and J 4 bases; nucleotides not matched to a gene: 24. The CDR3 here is CASISASGGAMPPRATGELFF. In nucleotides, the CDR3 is TGCGCCAGTATTTCGGCTAGCGGGGGGGCCATGCCCCCGAGGGCCACCGGGGAGCTGTTTTTT.

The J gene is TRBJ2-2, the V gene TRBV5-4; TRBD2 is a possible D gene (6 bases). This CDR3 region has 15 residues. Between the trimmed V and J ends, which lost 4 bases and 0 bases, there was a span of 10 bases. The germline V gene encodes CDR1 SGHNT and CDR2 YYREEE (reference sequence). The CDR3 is CASSRGTSNTGELFF. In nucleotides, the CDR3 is TGTGCCAGCAGCCGGGGGACCTCGAACACCGGGGAGCTGTTTTTT.

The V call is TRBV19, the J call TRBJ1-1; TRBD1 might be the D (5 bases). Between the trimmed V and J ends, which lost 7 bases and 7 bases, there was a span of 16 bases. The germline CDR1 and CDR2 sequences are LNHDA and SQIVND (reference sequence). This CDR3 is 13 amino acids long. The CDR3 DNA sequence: TGTGCCAGTACCCCCTTGGGGCTCTATGAAGCTTTCTTT. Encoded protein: CASTPLGLYEAFF.

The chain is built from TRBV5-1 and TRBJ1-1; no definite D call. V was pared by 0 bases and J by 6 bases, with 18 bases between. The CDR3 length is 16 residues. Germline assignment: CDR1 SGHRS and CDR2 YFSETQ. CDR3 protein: CASSLDWVGPPSEAFF. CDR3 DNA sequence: TGCGCCAGCAGCTTGGATTGGGTGGGCCCACCCTCTGAAGCTTTCTTT.